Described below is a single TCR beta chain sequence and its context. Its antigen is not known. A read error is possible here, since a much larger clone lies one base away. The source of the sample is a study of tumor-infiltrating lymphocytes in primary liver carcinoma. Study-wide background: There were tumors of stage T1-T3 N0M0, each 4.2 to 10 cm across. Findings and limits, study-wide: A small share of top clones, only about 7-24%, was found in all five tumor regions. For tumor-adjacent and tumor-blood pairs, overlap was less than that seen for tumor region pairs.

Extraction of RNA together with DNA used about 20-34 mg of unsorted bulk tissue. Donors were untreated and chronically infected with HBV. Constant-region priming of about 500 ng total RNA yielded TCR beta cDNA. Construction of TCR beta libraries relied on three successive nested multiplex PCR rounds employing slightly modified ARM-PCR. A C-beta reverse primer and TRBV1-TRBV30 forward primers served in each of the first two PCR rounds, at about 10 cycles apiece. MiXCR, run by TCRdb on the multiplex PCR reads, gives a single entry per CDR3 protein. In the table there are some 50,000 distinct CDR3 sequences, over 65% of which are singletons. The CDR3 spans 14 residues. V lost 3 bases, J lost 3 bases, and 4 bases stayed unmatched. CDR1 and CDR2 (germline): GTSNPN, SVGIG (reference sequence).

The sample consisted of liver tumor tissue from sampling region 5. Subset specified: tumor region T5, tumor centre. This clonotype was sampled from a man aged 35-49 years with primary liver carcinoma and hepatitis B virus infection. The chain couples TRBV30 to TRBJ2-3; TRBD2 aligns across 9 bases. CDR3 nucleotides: TGTGCCTGGAGGACAGCGGGAGGTACAGATACGCAGTATTTT. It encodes CAWRTAGGTDTQYF.